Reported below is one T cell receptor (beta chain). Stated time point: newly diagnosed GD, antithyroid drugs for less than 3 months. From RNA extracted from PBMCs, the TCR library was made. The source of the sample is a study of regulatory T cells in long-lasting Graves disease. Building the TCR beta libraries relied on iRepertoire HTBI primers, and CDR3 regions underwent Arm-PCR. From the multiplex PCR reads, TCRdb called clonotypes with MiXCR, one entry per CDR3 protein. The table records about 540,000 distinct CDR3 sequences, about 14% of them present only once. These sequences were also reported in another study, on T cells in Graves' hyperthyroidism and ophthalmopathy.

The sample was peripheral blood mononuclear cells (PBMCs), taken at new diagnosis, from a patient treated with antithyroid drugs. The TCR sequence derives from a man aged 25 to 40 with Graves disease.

This chain's CDR3 is CASNAGTGGKQPQHF. For the CDR3, the DNA is TGTGCCAGTAATGCCGGGACAGGGGGAAAACAGCCCCAGCATTTT. The chain has TRBV19 and TRBJ1-5; 11 positions match TRBD1. The junction had 9 bases not matched to a gene; V was cut back by 7 bases and J by 7 bases. Germline V gene data show CDR1 as LNHDA and CDR2 as SQIVND (reference sequence). This CDR3 is 15 amino acids long.